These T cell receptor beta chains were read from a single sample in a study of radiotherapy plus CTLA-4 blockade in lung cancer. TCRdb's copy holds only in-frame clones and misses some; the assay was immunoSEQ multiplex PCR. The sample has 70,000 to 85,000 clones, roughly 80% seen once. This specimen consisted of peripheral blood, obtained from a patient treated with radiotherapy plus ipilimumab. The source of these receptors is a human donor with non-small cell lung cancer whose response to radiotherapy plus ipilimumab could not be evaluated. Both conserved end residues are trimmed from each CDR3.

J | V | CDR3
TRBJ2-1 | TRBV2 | ASSEGGSTYNEQF
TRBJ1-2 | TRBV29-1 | SVEAVGYT
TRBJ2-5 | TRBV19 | ASQLAGAQETQY
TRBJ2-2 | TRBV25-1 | ASSDVFRTSGNGELF
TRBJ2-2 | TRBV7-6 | ATQLTGVSAGELF
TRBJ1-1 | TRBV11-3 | ASSPGQGEGAF
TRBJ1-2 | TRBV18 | ASSPSGGAVYGYT
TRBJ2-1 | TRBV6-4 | ASSVRASGYNEQF
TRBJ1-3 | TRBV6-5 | ASRSHGDYGNTIY
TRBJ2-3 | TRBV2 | ASSAGQGRDTQY
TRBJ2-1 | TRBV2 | ASSEMGATSYNEQF
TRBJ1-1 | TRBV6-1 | ASSPIGVMAF
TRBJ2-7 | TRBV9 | ASSVFAGAPYEQY
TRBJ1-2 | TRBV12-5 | ASGLVPHDGEGYT
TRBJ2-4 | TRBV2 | ASSMVAGDENIQY
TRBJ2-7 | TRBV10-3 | AISTEMAAYEQY
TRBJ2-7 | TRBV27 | ASSSTIRLAVSNYEQY
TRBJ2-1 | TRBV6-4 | ASSVSASGGSNEQF
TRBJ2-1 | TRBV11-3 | ASSLVPTGFTYNEQF
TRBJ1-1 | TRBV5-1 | ASSLNIIMNTEAF
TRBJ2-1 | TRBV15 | ATSRDRTGPEEVNEQF
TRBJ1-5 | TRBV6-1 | ASSGQPNNQPQH
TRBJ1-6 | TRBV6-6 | ASRILGQVNSPLH
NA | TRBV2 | ASSAGQLVSYEQY
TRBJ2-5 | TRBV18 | ASSLNTRANQETQY
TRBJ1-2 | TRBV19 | ASQGGYGYT